This TCR beta chain stems from a study of shared clonotypes between healthy human individuals. About this clone: Its antigen remains unidentified. Other nucleotide sequences from this sample produce the same CDR3.

Donors, healthy HIV-negative adults, lacked recent acute infections or vaccinations. CD4+ cell separation produced CD45RA+ naive and CD45RA-negative memory subsets. V shed 3 bases, J shed 2 bases, and the junction held 4 bases outside the gene matches. Germline V gene data show CDR1 as KGHSH and CDR2 as LQKENI. The CDR3 is 14 residues long. Over several immunoSEQ plates, each subset's genomic DNA was distributed in even portions. Clones were read by immunoSEQ multiplex PCR, and TCRdb kept only the in-frame ones, dropping some. The sample contains over a million clones, about 75% of which appear only once. Study outcomes and limitations: Generation of non-shared clonotypes was less probable than generation of clonotypes shared by all four donors.

The chain couples TRBV18 to TRBJ2-7, with 7 bases lining up with TRBD1. Sequenced: memory CD4+ T cells sorted from blood. Subset in this sample: CD45RA-negative fraction. The receptor was isolated from a man aged 18 to 29 in good health. The CDR3 bases are TGTGCCAGCTCACCCCCGGGACAGCCCTACGAGCAGTACTTC. It specifies CASSPPGQPYEQYF.